The clone carrying this T cell receptor beta chain appeared a few times. As yet, its antigen is unknown. MiXCR, run by TCRdb on the RT-PCR reads, gives a single entry per CDR3 protein. The sample has some 800,000 distinct CDR3 sequences, roughly 20% seen once. The sample originates from a study of response to subunit inactivated influenza vaccine. Study conclusions and caveats: The authors proposed limited new T cell recruitment per seasonal influenza vaccination.

The V gene lost 1 base and the J gene lost 4 bases, with 19 bases spanning the gap. This CDR3 region has 17 residues. Germline CDR1 LGHNA, CDR2 YSLEER. The origin of this receptor is a man in his fifties or sixties who received an inactivated influenza vaccine. Sample: PBMCs from blood, taken 5 days after vaccination. V is TRBV4-3 and J is TRBJ1-1; TRBD1 is a possible D gene (5 bases). CDR3 loop: CASSQGKLLGPSTEAFF. The DNA for the CDR3 is TGCGCCAGCAGCCAAGGAAAGTTGCTGGGGCCCAGCACTGAAGCTTTCTTT.